Below, 2 T cell receptor beta chains from the same sample are listed, as sequenced in a study of T cell responses to AZD1222 COVID-19 vaccine. Measured with immunoSEQ multiplex PCR; TCRdb has only the in-frame clones, and not every one. Of roughly 150,000 clones listed, 92% were seen once; the top ten hold roughly 2.2%. The sample in question was peripheral blood, obtained on day 0 of AZD1222 vaccination. The receptors derive from an adult in good health.

This chain connects TRBV5-1 to TRBJ1-5; D ambiguous. Germline CDR1 is SGHRS and CDR2 is YFSETQ. V was clipped by 0 bases and J by 2 bases, with 9 bases between them. The CDR3 sequence is 15 residues long. The CDR3 DNA reads as TGCGCCAGCAGCTTGGAAGGGCTTCGCAATCAGCCCCAGCATTTT. It specifies CASSLEGLRNQPQHF.

This sequence joins TRBV9 and TRBJ2-5; D uncertain. This CDR3 comprises 17 residues. Trimming took 0 bases from V and 5 from J, leaving 20 bases between them. In germline, CDR1 is SGDLS, CDR2 YYNGEE. Here the CDR3 DNA reads TGTGCCAGCAGCGTAGACAGCCGCTCCACCCGTGGGGAGACCCAGTACTTC. Encoded protein: CASSVDSRSTRGETQYF.